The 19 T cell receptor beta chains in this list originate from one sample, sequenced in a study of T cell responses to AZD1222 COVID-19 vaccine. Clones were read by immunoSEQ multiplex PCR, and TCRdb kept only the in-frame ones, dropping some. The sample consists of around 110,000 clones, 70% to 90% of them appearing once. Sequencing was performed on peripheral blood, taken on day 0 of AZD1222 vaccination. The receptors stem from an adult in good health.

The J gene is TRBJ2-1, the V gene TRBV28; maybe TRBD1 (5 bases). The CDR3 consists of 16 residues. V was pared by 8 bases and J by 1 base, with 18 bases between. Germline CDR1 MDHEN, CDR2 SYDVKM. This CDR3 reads CASPPAPRVSYNEQFF. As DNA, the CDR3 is TGTGCCAGCCCACCGGCGCCCAGGGTTTCCTACAATGAGCAGTTCTTC. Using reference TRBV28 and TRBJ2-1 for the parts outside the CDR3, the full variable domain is DVKVTQSSRYLVKRTGEKVFLECVQDMDHENMFWYRQDPGLGLRLIYFSYDVKMKEKGDIPEGYSVSREKKERFSLILESASTNQTSMYLCASPPAPRVSYNEQFFGPGTRLTVL.

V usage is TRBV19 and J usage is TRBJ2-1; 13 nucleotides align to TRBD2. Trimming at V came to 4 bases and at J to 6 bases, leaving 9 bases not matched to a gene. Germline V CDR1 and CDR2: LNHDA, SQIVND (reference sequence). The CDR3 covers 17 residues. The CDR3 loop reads CASSKGLAGRAVNEQFF. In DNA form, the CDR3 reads TGTGCCAGTAGTAAGGGACTAGCGGGGAGGGCAGTCAATGAGCAGTTCTTC.

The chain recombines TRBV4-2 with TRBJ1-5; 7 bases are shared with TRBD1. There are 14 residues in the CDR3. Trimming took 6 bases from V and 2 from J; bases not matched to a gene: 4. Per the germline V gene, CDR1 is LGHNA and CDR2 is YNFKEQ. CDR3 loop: CASSIGQGNQPQHF. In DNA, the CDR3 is TGTGCCAGCAGTATCGGACAGGGCAATCAGCCCCAGCATTTT.

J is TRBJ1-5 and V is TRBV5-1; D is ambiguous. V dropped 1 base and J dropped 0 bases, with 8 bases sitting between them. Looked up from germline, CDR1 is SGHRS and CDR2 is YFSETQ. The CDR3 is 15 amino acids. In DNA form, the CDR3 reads TGCGCCAGCAGCTTGATTGGGGATAGCAATCAGCCCCAGCATTTT. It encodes CASSLIGDSNQPQHF.

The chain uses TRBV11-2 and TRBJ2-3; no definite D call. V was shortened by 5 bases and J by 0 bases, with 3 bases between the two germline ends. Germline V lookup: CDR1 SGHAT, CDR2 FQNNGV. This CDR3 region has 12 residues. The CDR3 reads CASSPSTDTQYF. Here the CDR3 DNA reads TGTGCCAGCAGCCCCAGCACAGATACGCAGTATTTT. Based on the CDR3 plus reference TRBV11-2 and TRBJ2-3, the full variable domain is EAGVAQSPRYKIIEKRQSVAFWCNPISGHATLYWYQQILGQGPKLLIQFQNNGVVDDSQLPKDRFSAERLKGVDSTLKIQPAKLEDSAVYLCASSPSTDTQYFGPGTRLTVL.

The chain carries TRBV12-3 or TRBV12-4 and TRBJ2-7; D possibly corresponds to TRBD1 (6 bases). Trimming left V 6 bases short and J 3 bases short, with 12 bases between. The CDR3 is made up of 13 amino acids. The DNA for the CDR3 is TGTGCCAGCAGACGACCAGGGGACTACGAGCAGTACTTC. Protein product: CASRRPGDYEQYF.

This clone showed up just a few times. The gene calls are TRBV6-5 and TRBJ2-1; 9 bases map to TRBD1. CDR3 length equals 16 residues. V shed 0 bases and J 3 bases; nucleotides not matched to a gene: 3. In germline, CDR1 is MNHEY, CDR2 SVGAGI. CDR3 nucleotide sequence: TGTGCCAGCAGTTACTCGTCGGGACAGGGCTACAATGAGCAGTTCTTC. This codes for CASSYSSGQGYNEQFF.

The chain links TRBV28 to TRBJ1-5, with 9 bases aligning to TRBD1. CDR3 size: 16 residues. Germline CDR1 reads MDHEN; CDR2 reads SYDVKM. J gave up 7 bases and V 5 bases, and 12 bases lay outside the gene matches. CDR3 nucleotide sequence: TGTGCCAGCAGTGCCCCGGTGGGACAGGGTCGGCAGCCCCAGCATTTT. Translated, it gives CASSAPVGQGRQPQHF.

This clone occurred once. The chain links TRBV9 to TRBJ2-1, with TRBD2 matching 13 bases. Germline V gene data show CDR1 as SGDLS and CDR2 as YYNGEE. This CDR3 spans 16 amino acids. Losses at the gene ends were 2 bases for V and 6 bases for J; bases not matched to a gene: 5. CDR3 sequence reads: CASSVGTSGMGNEQFF. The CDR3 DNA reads TGTGCCAGCAGCGTGGGGACTAGCGGGATGGGCAATGAGCAGTTCTTC.

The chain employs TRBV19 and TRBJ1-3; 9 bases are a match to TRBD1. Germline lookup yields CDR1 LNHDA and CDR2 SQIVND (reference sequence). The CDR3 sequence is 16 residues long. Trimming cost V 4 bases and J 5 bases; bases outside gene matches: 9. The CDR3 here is CASSTLGTGYRNTIYF. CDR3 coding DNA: TGTGCCAGTAGTACCCTCGGGACAGGGTATAGAAACACCATATATTTT.

In DNA, the CDR3 is TGTGCCAGCAGCTCCGGACAGGGCTGGGAGGGCTACACCTTC. This gives the protein CASSSGQGWEGYTF. The chain has TRBV7-2 and TRBJ1-2; 8 bases line up with TRBD1. After removal of 4 bases from V and 8 bases from J, the junction contained 9 bases not matched to a gene. From germline, CDR1 is SGHTA and CDR2 FQGNSA. This CDR3 has 14 amino acids.

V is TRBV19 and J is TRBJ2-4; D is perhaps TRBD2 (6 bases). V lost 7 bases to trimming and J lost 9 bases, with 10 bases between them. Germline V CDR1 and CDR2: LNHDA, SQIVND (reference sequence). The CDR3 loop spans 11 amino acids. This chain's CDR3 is CASTMGGIQYF. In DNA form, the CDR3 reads TGTGCCAGTACCATGGGGGGCATTCAGTACTTC.

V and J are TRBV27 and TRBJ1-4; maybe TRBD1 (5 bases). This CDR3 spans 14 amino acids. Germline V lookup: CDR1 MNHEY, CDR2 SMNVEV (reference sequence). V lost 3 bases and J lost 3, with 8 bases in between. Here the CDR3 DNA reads TGTGCCAGCAGTTTGTGGGGGGCTAATGAAAAACTGTTTTTT. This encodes CASSLWGANEKLFF.

This CDR3 is CASSTVGQPQHF. The DNA for the CDR3 is TGTGCCAGCAGTACCGTGGGACAGCCCCAGCATTTT. This rearrangement joins TRBV6-2 or TRBV6-3 to TRBJ1-5; D gene uncertain. V lost 5 bases and J lost 7, with 9 bases in between. The germline CDR1 and CDR2 sequences are MNHEY and SVGEGT. CDR3 length: 12 residues.

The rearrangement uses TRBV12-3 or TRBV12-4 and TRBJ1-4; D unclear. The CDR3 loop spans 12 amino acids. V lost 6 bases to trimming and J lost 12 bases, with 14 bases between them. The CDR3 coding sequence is TGTGCCAGCAGCAACTATCGACGGGAACTGTTTTTT. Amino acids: CASSNYRRELFF.

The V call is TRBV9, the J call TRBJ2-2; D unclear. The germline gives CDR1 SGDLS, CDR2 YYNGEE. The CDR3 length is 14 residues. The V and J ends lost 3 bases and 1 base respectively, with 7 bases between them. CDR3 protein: CASSANKNTGELFF. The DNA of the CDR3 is TGTGCCAGCAGCGCTAACAAGAACACCGGGGAGCTGTTTTTT.

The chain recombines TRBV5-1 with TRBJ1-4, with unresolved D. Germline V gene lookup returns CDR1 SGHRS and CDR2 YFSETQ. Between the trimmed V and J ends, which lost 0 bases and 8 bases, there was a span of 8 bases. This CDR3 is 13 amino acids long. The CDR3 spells CASSLGVGEKLFF. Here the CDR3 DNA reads TGCGCCAGCAGCTTGGGGGTAGGGGAAAAACTGTTTTTT. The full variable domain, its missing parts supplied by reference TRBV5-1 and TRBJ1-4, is KAGVTQTPRYLIKTRGQQVTLSCSPISGHRSVSWYQQTPGQGLQFLFEYFSETQRNKGNFPGRFSGRQFSNSRSEMNVSTLELGDSALYLCASSLGVGEKLFFGSGTQLSVL.

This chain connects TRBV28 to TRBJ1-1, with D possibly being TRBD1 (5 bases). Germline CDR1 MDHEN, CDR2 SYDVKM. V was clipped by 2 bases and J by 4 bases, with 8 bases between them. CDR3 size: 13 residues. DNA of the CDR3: TGTGCCAGCAGTTTAAGGGGATCCACTGAAGCTTTCTTT. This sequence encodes CASSLRGSTEAFF.

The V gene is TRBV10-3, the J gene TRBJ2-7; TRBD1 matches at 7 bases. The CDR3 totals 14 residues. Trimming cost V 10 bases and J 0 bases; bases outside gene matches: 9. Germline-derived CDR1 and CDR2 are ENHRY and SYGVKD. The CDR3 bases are TGTGCCACCCGACAGGGTCCCGTCTCCTACGAGCAGTACTTC. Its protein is CATRQGPVSYEQYF.